This T cell receptor beta chain was found in a study of identifying expanded T cells in peripheral blood. Study outcomes and limitations: Differentially abundant clones: about 1.3 between replicates, about 16 at around 14 days, under 25 at four. Across healthy donors, higher total template counts meant significantly greater approximately two-week count variance.

Germline V lookup: CDR1 LNHDA, CDR2 SQIVND (reference sequence). The ends lost 7 bases at V and 7 bases at J; junction bases unmatched: 8. This CDR3 region has 15 residues. Regarding this clone: Its specificity is not known.

TCRdb keeps only in-frame clones here, not all; method: immunoSEQ multiplex PCR. Among about 94,000 clones, 88% were seen once, and the ten largest hold approximately 5.3%. The source is a person aged 18 to 70 in good health. The material sequenced was blood. This chain joins TRBV19 and TRBJ1-5; 12 bases map to TRBD1. CDR3 DNA: TGTGCCAGTAACCCCGGGACAGGGGGCGAGCAGCCCCAGCATTTT. Encoded protein: CASNPGTGGEQPQHF.